These 19 T cell receptor beta chains were sequenced from one sample in a study of shared clonotypes between healthy human individuals. Terminally differentiated effector memory CD45RA+ cells were excluded from the naive CD8 cells, which were CD45RO-negative and positively selected for CCR7. The assay was immunoSEQ multiplex PCR, and TCRdb's table has in-frame clones only and misses some. The sample contains about 580,000 clones, 95% to 98% of which appear only once. The specimen was naive CD8+ T cells sorted from blood. The source of these receptors is a man aged 25-45 years in good health.

The chain employs TRBV19 and TRBJ2-7; D perhaps matches TRBD2 (5 bases). CDR1 is LNHDA, CDR2 SQIVND, per germline (reference sequence). Trimming pared 3 bases from V and 4 bases from J, leaving 10 bases between. CDR3 length equals 13 residues. In nucleotides, the CDR3 is TGTGCCAGTAGTATTTATGAGGGATACGAGCAGTACTTC. As protein: CASSIYEGYEQYF.

The rearrangement links TRBV27 to TRBJ2-3, with 15 bases matching TRBD2. The CDR3 consists of 17 residues. Germline trimming cut 5 bases from V and 5 bases from J; bases unmatched to any gene: 8. Germline CDR1 reads MNHEY; CDR2 reads SMNVEV (reference sequence). The CDR3 reads CASSRTSGRDALDTQYF. CDR3 DNA: TGTGCCAGCAGTAGGACTAGCGGGAGGGACGCACTAGATACGCAGTATTTT.

This chain connects TRBV18 to TRBJ2-7; weak D call: TRBD2 (6 bases). V lost 1 base, J lost 6 bases, and 19 bases lay in between. This CDR3 comprises 16 residues. Germline CDR1 is KGHSH and CDR2 is LQKENI. The CDR3 sequence: CASSPRGRTLTGEQYF. The CDR3 DNA sequence: TGTGCCAGCTCACCACGGGGGAGGACTTTAACAGGCGAGCAGTACTTC.

In DNA form, the CDR3 reads TGCAGCGTTGAGGTCCCGACAAGAGGGCTTTACGAGCAGTACTTC. Translation: CSVEVPTRGLYEQYF. The chain couples TRBV29-1 to TRBJ2-7, with a possible D match to TRBD2 (5 bases). V lost 3 bases, J lost 4 bases, and 19 bases lay in between. The CDR3 sequence is 15 residues long. Germline values: CDR1 SQVTM, CDR2 ANQGSEA.

V and J are TRBV7-4 and TRBJ1-2; D unclear. The germline V gene has CDR1 SGHVT and CDR2 SQSDAQ. V lost 5 bases and J 4 bases, leaving 14 bases between the germline ends. This CDR3 has 14 amino acids. CDR3 residues: CASSKARKTYGYTF. CDR3 DNA sequence: TGTGCCAGCAGCAAAGCTCGAAAGACCTATGGCTACACCTTC.

J is TRBJ2-7 and V is TRBV5-6, with TRBD2 as a possible D gene (5 bases). The CDR3 consists of 14 residues. The V end was cut by 2 bases, the J end by 0 bases, with 9 bases between. CDR1 is SGHDT, CDR2 YYEEEE, per germline. In DNA, the CDR3 is TGTGCCAGCAGCTTCGGGGTAAACTCCTACGAGCAGTACTTC. It yields the protein CASSFGVNSYEQYF.

This rearrangement joins TRBV5-1 to TRBJ1-4, with TRBD1 matching 7 bases. Germline V gene sequence: CDR1 SGHRS, CDR2 YFSETQ. V shed 4 bases and J 8 bases; nucleotides not matched to a gene: 5. The CDR3 is 13 amino acids. The CDR3 DNA is TGCGCCAGCAGCGAACAGGGGCGGGAAAAACTGTTTTTT. Residues: CASSEQGREKLFF.

In its sample, this clone was seen once. This chain connects TRBV11-2 to TRBJ2-5; a possible D gene is TRBD2 (5 bases). This CDR3 has 14 residues. Trimming left V 5 bases short and J 5 bases short, with 15 bases between. Per the germline V gene, CDR1 is SGHAT and CDR2 is FQNNGV. The CDR3 protein is CASSARTEWETQYF. The CDR3 DNA reads as TGTGCCAGCAGCGCGCGGACTGAATGGGAGACCCAGTACTTC.

V and J are TRBV2 and TRBJ1-1, with D unresolved. The germline V gene has CDR1 SNHLY and CDR2 FYNNEI. Trimming left V 6 bases short and J 11 bases short, with 10 bases between. CDR3 length equals 10 residues. CDR3 DNA sequence: TGTGCCAGCAGGACTCTACGCGCTTTCTTT. Translating gives CASRTLRAFF.

The chain links TRBV29-1 to TRBJ2-1; no clear D. This CDR3 contains 10 residues. V shed 5 bases and J shed 9 bases, with 8 bases lying between them. Germline assignment: CDR1 SQVTM and CDR2 ANQGSEA. The CDR3 DNA follows: TGCAGCGTTTTCGTTGGTGAGCAGTTCTTC. It specifies CSVFVGEQFF.

The chain links TRBV25-1 to TRBJ2-5; D perhaps matches TRBD1 (5 bases). Germline V lookup: CDR1 MGHDK, CDR2 SYGVNS. Trimming left V 3 bases short and J 8 bases short, with 22 bases between. The CDR3 loop spans 16 amino acids. This chain's CDR3 is CASSDGVKGSRETQYF. DNA for the CDR3: TGTGCCAGCAGTGACGGAGTAAAGGGGTCCAGAGAAACCCAGTACTTC.

CDR3 residues: CASSLAGGVYEQYF. CDR3 coding DNA: TGTGCCAGCAGCTTGGCAGGGGGCGTCTACGAGCAGTACTTC. This sequence joins TRBV7-2 and TRBJ2-7; 8 bases line up with TRBD1. The V gene end was trimmed by 3 bases and the J gene end by 3 bases; junction bases not matched to a gene: 4. Germline CDR1 reads SGHTA; CDR2 reads FQGNSA. The CDR3 length is 14 residues.

This rearrangement joins TRBV2 to TRBJ2-3; 7 bases fit TRBD1. The CDR3 has 16 residues. V lost 6 bases to trimming and J lost 2 bases; unmatched junction nucleotides: 11. Germline lookup yields CDR1 SNHLY and CDR2 FYNNEI. The CDR3 sequence: CASRDPDRDSTDTQYF. Written as DNA, the CDR3 is TGTGCCAGCAGAGACCCAGACAGGGATTCCACAGATACGCAGTATTTT.

The chain carries TRBV15 and TRBJ2-2; 8 bases line up with TRBD2. Unmatched junction bases numbered 5, after V lost 5 bases and J lost 6 bases. There are 14 residues in the CDR3. Germline-derived CDR1 and CDR2 are LNHNV and YYDKDF (reference sequence). The CDR3 loop is CATSRREASGELFF. CDR3 nucleotides: TGTGCCACCAGCCGGCGGGAGGCGTCCGGGGAGCTGTTTTTT.

This chain joins TRBV4-1 and TRBJ1-3; TRBD1 is a possible D gene (5 bases). Deletions cut 3 bases from V and 0 bases from J, with 12 bases between. The CDR3 is 16 amino acids. The germline CDR1 and CDR2 sequences are MGHRA and YSYEKL. The CDR3 reads CASSQRDGSSGNTIYF. In DNA form, the CDR3 reads TGCGCCAGCAGCCAGAGGGACGGAAGCTCTGGAAACACCATATATTTT.

This clone was counted a single time. Other DNA sequences in this sample translate to the same CDR3. The chain recombines TRBV19 with TRBJ2-7; TRBD1 matches at 10 bases. Germline V gene sequence: CDR1 LNHDA, CDR2 SQIVND (reference sequence). The CDR3 is made up of 14 amino acids. Trimming took 3 bases from V and 2 from J; bases not matched to a gene: 1. Here the CDR3 DNA reads TGTGCCAGTAGTATTGGGACAGGGGCCTACGAGCAGTACTTC. Translating gives CASSIGTGAYEQYF. The full variable domain, with the rest looked up from reference TRBV19 and TRBJ2-7, is DGGITQSPKYLFRKEGQNVTLSCEQNLNHDAMYWYRQDPGQGLRLIYYSQIVNDFQKGDIAEGYSVSREKKESFPLTVTSAQKNPTAFYLCASSIGTGAYEQYFGPGTRLTVT.

This CDR3 reads CASSFFLHRSGRAPSTDNEQFF. CDR3 nucleotide sequence: TGTGCCAGCAGTTTTTTCCTCCACCGTAGCGGGAGGGCCCCGTCTACGGACAATGAGCAGTTCTTC. The rearrangement links TRBV27 to TRBJ2-1; the match to TRBD2 covers 11 bases. The V segment lost 3 bases and the J segment 5 bases; nucleotides outside the gene matches: 24. This CDR3 spans 22 amino acids. Germline lookup yields CDR1 MNHEY and CDR2 SMNVEV (reference sequence).

The chain links TRBV11-3 to TRBJ2-1; D ambiguous. V gave up 4 bases and J gave up 6 bases, with 4 bases separating them. The V gene's germline CDR1 is SGHNT and CDR2 YENEEA. The CDR3 is 11 amino acids. CDR3 DNA: TGTGCCAGCAGCTGGGGCAATGAGCAGTTCTTC. Translation gives CASSWGNEQFF. The full variable domain, with the rest looked up from reference TRBV11-3 and TRBJ2-1, is EAGVVQSPRYKIIEKKQPVAFWCNPISGHNTLYWYLQNLGQGPELLIRYENEEAVDDSQLPKDRFSAERLKGVDSTLKIQPAELGDSAVYLCASSWGNEQFFGPGTRLTVL.

The V gene is TRBV4-3, the J gene TRBJ2-1, with 12 bases fitting TRBD2. CDR1 and CDR2 (germline): LGHNA, YSLEER. The CDR3 has 16 amino acids. Germline trimming cut 1 base from V and 4 bases from J; bases unmatched to any gene: 2. CDR3 sequence reads: CASSQGGTSGYNEQFF. The CDR3 region has the DNA TGCGCCAGCAGCCAAGGGGGGACTAGCGGGTACAATGAGCAGTTCTTC.